This T cell receptor beta chain was obtained from a study of blood T cell repertoires in COVID-19. For the study at large: Sites across the United States, Italy and Spain contributed samples from acute and convalescent COVID-19. From T cells, B-cell-depleted T cells, or PBMCs came the material, which was cDNA or gDNA.

Germline values: CDR1 KGHSH, CDR2 LQKENI. This CDR3 has 14 residues. V shed 2 bases and J shed 7 bases, with 12 bases lying between them. The sample holds one count of this clone. The table came from immunoSEQ multiplex PCR; TCRdb's copy has only in-frame clones and leaves some out. The sample records fewer than 200,000 clones, about 88% being singletons. The TCR originated in a man between 60 and 75 years old with acute or convalescent COVID-19. The sequenced sample consisted of peripheral blood. The chain joins TRBV18 to TRBJ2-1, with D maybe TRBD1 (5 bases). The CDR3 spells CASSPNRQINEQFF. The CDR3 DNA reads as TGTGCCAGCTCACCAAACAGACAGATAAATGAGCAGTTCTTC.